The rows below give T cell receptor beta chains drawn from one sample of a study of metastatic and nonmetastatic thyroid tumors. TCRdb re-analyzed the PCR reads using MiXCR. Counted here are about 7,000 clones, around 19% occurring once; the ten biggest clones make up 9.6%. Sequencing was done on a sample of adjacent normal tissue. The receptors stem from a female donor with papillary thyroid cancer or a benign thyroid nodule (not recorded which). Some clones in this sample may be carry-over from other donors' samples. CDR3s include the opening cysteine and the closing phenylalanine or tryptophan. D genes are given only for firm matches. A clone size is listed for some rows: how often the clone was seen (once, few, many), or a class if it is expanded.

D | J | V | size | DNA | CDR3
TRBD2 | TRBJ2-7 | TRBV20-1 | medium-sized | TGCAGTGCTAGAGGCCAGGGAGCGGGAGAATACGAGCAGTACTTC | CSARGQGAGEYEQYF
- | TRBJ1-5 | TRBV20-1 | medium-sized | TGCAGTGCTAACTTGGACAGTAGCAATCAGCCCCAGCATTTT | CSANLDSSNQPQHF
- | TRBJ1-6 | TRBV6-1 | few | TGTGCCACCACTTTTGGGGGAAATTCACCCCTCCACTTT | CATTFGGNSPLHF
TRBD2 | TRBJ2-2 | TRBV30 | - | TGTGCCTGGAGGACTAGCGGGACCCGAAGCGGGGAGCTGTTTTTT | CAWRTSGTRSGELFF
- | TRBJ1-2 | TRBV6-1 | medium-sized | TGTGCCAGCAGTGAAGAGGCAGGCAACTATGGCTACACCTTC | CASSEEAGNYGYTF
- | TRBJ2-1 | TRBV12-3/TRBV12-4 | few | TGTGCCAGCAGCCGCGCCGACAATGAGCAGTTCTTC | CASSRADNEQFF
TRBD1 | TRBJ1-5 | TRBV6-1 | many | TGTGCCAGCATTTCCAAGGGGGCGAGAAGAAATCAGCCCCAGCATTTT | CASISKGARRNQPQHF
- | TRBJ2-3 | TRBV9 | - | TGTGCCAGCAGCGGGGACACAGATACGCAGTATTTT | CASSGDTDTQYF
- | TRBJ1-6 | TRBV5-1 | many | TGCGCCAGCAGCTTGCTTGGGCCTTCACCCCTCCACTTT | CASSLLGPSPLHF
- | TRBJ1-1 | TRBV5-5 | medium-sized | TGTGCCAGCAGCCAGGGGACAAGACCTGAAGCTTTCTTT | CASSQGTRPEAFF
- | TRBJ2-7 | TRBV2 | few | TGTGCCAGCCATTGGGGCCACGAGCAGTACTTC | CASHWGHEQYF
- | TRBJ1-4 | TRBV3-1 | - | TGTGCCAGCAGCCTTGGTGCTAATGAAAAACTGTTTTTT | CASSLGANEKLFF
- | TRBJ1-2 | TRBV6-6 | medium-sized | TGTGCCAGCAGTTACAGCGACACTAGGGGCTACACCTTC | CASSYSDTRGYTF
- | TRBJ2-1 | TRBV25-1 | medium-sized | TGTGCCAGCAGTGAATGGGGGGCCGGGGATGAGCAGTTCTTC | CASSEWGAGDEQFF
TRBD2 | TRBJ2-7 | TRBV24-1 | medium-sized | TGTGCCACCAGTGCGGGAGGGGCCTACGAGCAGTACTTC | CATSAGGAYEQYF
TRBD2 | TRBJ2-7 | TRBV11-3 | medium-sized | TGTGCCAGCAGCTGGGGACTAGCGGGAGACTACGAGCAGTACTTC | CASSWGLAGDYEQYF